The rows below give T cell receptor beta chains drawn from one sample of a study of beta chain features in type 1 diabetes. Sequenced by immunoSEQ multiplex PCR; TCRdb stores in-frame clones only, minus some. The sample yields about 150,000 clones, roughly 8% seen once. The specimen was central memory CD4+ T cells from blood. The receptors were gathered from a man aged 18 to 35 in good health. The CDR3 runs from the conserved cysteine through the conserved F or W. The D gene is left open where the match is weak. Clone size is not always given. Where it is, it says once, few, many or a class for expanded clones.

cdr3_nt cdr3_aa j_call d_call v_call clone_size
TGCGCCAGCAGCGTTAGGGGACATGGGGAAGGGTATGGCTACACCTTC CASSVRGHGEGYGYTF TRBJ1-2 NA TRBV5-1 few
TGTGCCTGGACCCAGGGGAACGGCTACACCTTC CAWTQGNGYTF TRBJ1-2 NA TRBV30 NA
TGTGCCAGCAGTAGCGCTTTCGAGACCCAGTACTTC CASSSAFETQYF TRBJ2-5 NA TRBV28 NA
TGTGCCAGCAGCTGGACAGGGGTCTCTGGGGCCAACGTCCTGACTTTC CASSWTGVSGANVLTF TRBJ2-6 TRBD1 TRBV13 many
TGCAGCGTTGAAGGACAGGGGGCGACGGGAAACATTCAGTACTTC CSVEGQGATGNIQYF TRBJ2-4 TRBD1 TRBV29-1 many
TGTGCCAGCAGCTTAACCTATGACGGACAGGGATATGGCTACACCTTC CASSLTYDGQGYGYTF TRBJ1-2 TRBD1 TRBV7-3 NA
TGTGCCAGCTCATTGGCCCAGGTAGGAGCTTTCTTT CASSLAQVGAFF TRBJ1-1 NA TRBV2 NA
TGTGCCAGCAGCCAATATAGCGGGAGGGCCAACAATGAGCAGTTCTTC CASSQYSGRANNEQFF TRBJ2-1 TRBD2 TRBV4-2 many
TGTGCCACCCGGTGGGGCGTTGGCTACACCTTC CATRWGVGYTF TRBJ1-2 NA TRBV7-9 NA
TGTGCCAGCAGCTTCGCGCGGACTTCCTCGGGGGAGCAGTTCTTC CASSFARTSSGEQFF TRBJ2-1 NA TRBV7-2 many
TGTGCCTGGAGTGTAACAGGGGGAGGAAACACCATATATTTT CAWSVTGGGNTIYF TRBJ1-3 TRBD1 TRBV30 NA
TGTGCCAGCAGATCCGGCAATCAGCCCCAGCATTTT CASRSGNQPQHF TRBJ1-5 NA TRBV6-5 few
TGTGCCAGCAGCCAAGTAGGGCAGGGGTCCACAGCTGGAAACACCATATATTTT CASSQVGQGSTAGNTIYF TRBJ1-3 NA TRBV4-2 NA
TGTGCCAGCAGCTTAGGCCTAGCGGGGGCTGGGGATACGCAGTATTTT CASSLGLAGAGDTQYF TRBJ2-3 TRBD2 TRBV7-2 NA
TGTGCCAGCAGCTTAGGAGTTGGCTACGAGCAGTACTTC CASSLGVGYEQYF TRBJ2-7 NA TRBV7-8 NA
TGTGCCAGCATTCGGGAGACGGGAGCCTACGAGCAGTACTTC CASIRETGAYEQYF TRBJ2-7 NA TRBV6-1 NA
TGTGCCAGCGGACGACAGGCCCAAGCTAACTATGGCTACACCTTC CASGRQAQANYGYTF TRBJ1-2 NA TRBV7-8 few
TGCGCCAGCAGCCAGAGCGGGGGAACCCCTAACTATGGCTACACCTTC CASSQSGGTPNYGYTF TRBJ1-2 NA TRBV4-1 few
TGTGCCAGCAGGTCCGGGACAGACCAAGAGACCCAGTACTTC CASRSGTDQETQYF TRBJ2-5 TRBD1 TRBV28 few
TGTGCCAGCTCACCGAGTGACAGGGAGAATGAAAAACTGTTTTTT CASSPSDRENEKLFF TRBJ1-4 TRBD1 TRBV18 few
TGTGCCAGCAAGACAGGGAACAATGAGCAGTTCTTC CASKTGNNEQFF TRBJ2-1 TRBD1 TRBV6-5 NA
TGTGCCAGTAGTACCCGGACGGTAGACTACCAGTTCTTC CASSTRTVDYQFF TRBJ2-1 NA TRBV19 few
TGTGCCAGCAGCCGTCGGGGGGGCTCTGAAGCTTTCTTT CASSRRGGSEAFF TRBJ1-1 NA TRBV7-3 few
TGTGCCAGCAGCTTAGGAGGGGGACAGCTAAGCTCCTACAATGAGCAGTTCTTC CASSLGGGQLSSYNEQFF TRBJ2-1 TRBD1 TRBV11-3 few
TGTGCCAGCAGCTTGGACAGCCGATCCTACTCTGGGGCCAACGTCCTGACTTTC CASSLDSRSYSGANVLTF TRBJ2-6 NA TRBV5-7 NA
TGTGCCAGCAGCCCGCTTGACAGGGCCCACGAGCAGTACTTC CASSPLDRAHEQYF TRBJ2-7 TRBD1 TRBV11-1 few